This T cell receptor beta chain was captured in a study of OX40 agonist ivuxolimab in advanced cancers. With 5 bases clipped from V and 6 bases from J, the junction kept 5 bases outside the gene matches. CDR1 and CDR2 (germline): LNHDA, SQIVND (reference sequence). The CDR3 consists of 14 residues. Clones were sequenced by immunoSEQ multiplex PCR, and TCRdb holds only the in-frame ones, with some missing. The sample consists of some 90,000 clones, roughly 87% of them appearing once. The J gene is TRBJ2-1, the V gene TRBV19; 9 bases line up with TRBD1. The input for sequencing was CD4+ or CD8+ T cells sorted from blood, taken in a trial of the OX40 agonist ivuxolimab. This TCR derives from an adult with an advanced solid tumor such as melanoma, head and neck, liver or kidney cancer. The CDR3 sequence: CASSPRTGVNEQFF. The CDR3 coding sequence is TGTGCCAGTAGTCCTAGGACAGGGGTCAATGAGCAGTTCTTC.